This entry features one TCR beta chain sequence. These data originate in a study of OX40 agonist ivuxolimab in advanced cancers. Looking at the study overall: Melanoma, hepatocellular carcinoma, head and neck or renal cell cancer occurred in dose-escalation patients. Males comprised 82.7% of the group, whose mean age was around 62 years (range 23 to 79).

The V and J ends lost 0 bases and 2 bases, in that order; junction bases with no gene match: 8. Germline V gene sequence: CDR1 SGHRS, CDR2 YFSETQ. This CDR3 spans 17 amino acids. TCRdb's table, derived via immunoSEQ multiplex PCR, lists solely in-frame clones and lacks some. This sample has approximately 75,000 clones, with around nine tenths found just once. The starting material was CD4+ or CD8+ T cells sorted from blood, obtained in a trial of the OX40 agonist ivuxolimab. This clonotype originated in an adult with an advanced solid tumor such as melanoma, head and neck, liver or kidney cancer. This chain joins TRBV5-1 and TRBJ2-3; 8 bases align to TRBD2. CDR3 residues: CASSLAGGASNTDTQYF. The CDR3 DNA reads as TGCGCCAGCAGCTTGGCCGGGGGGGCTTCAAACACAGATACGCAGTATTTT. Full variable domain (remainder filled in from reference TRBV5-1 and TRBJ2-3): KAGVTQTPRYLIKTRGQQVTLSCSPISGHRSVSWYQQTPGQGLQFLFEYFSETQRNKGNFPGRFSGRQFSNSRSEMNVSTLELGDSALYLCASSLAGGASNTDTQYFGPGTRLTVL.